What follows is one T cell receptor (beta chain) and its context. The antigen is not known. 5'RACE with constant-segment primers yielded barcoded, UMI-tagged TCR alpha and TCR beta cDNA libraries. TCRdb re-called the 5' RACE reads through MiXCR, storing one row per CDR3 protein. Of about 560,000 distinct CDR3 sequences in the sample, roughly 18% were seen once. The sample comes from a study of T-cell memory formation after mild COVID-19. Study overall: Most TCR clusters belonged to a single donor. Whole-study results and caveats: Researchers found some responding clones in pre-infection memory, a sign that cross-reactive memory joined.

In germline, CDR1 is SGHTA, CDR2 FQGNSA. The trim removed 7 bases at V and 6 bases at J, leaving 9 bases unmatched. The CDR3 runs 15 residues. The receptor was isolated from an adult woman who had mild COVID-19 (a few samples of this study predate the infection). Cell type and time point are not known. The sequenced sample was PBMCs or a T cell subset sorted from them (not recorded which). This chain links TRBV7-2 with TRBJ2-1; 10 bases map to TRBD2. The CDR3 DNA sequence: TGTGCCAGCACCCTAAGAAGCGGGAGGGGCAATGAGCAGTTCTTC. Protein: CASTLRSGRGNEQFF. Drawing the rest from reference TRBV7-2 and TRBJ2-1, the complete variable domain is GAGVSQSPSNKVTEKGKDVELRCDPISGHTALYWYRQSLGQGLEFLIYFQGNSAPDKSGLPSDRFSAERTGGSVSTLTIQRTQQEDSAVYLCASTLRSGRGNEQFFGPGTRLTVL.